The 12 T cell receptor beta chains below were found in one sample sequenced in a study of regulatory T cells in long-lasting Graves disease. Researchers made TCR beta libraries by using iRepertoire HTBI primers and running Arm-PCR on CDR3 regions. One entry per CDR3 protein, called by TCRdb with MiXCR from the multiplex PCR reads. The sample records about 450,000 distinct CDR3 sequences, about 17% being singletons. Regarding time point: newly diagnosed GD, antithyroid drugs for less than 3 months. RNA from PBMCs was the source of the TCR library. The sample also formed part of further work on T cells in Graves' hyperthyroidism and ophthalmopathy.

The material sequenced was peripheral blood mononuclear cells (PBMCs), taken at new diagnosis, from a patient treated with antithyroid drugs. The receptors stem from a woman aged 25 to 39 with Graves disease.

Ten or more counts support this clonotype. J is TRBJ2-7 and V is TRBV20-1; tentative D call: TRBD2 (7 bases). Per the germline V gene, CDR1 is DFQATT and CDR2 is SNEGSKA (reference sequence). V lost 5 bases to trimming and J lost 3 bases, with 23 bases between them. The CDR3 length is 16 residues. CDR3 loop: CSAGGGGGLSRYEQYF. The CDR3, as DNA: TGCAGTGCTGGGGGTGGGGGGGGGCTCTCCCGCTACGAGCAGTACTTC.

The chain is built from TRBV29-1 and TRBJ2-5, with TRBD2 matching 14 bases. Germline V gene data show CDR1 as SQVTM and CDR2 as ANQGSEA. The CDR3 sequence is 14 residues long. The V gene end was trimmed by 7 bases and the J gene end by 5 bases; junction bases not matched to a gene: 6. The CDR3: CSGGTSGSRETQYF. DNA of the CDR3: TGCAGCGGGGGGACTAGCGGGAGCCGGGAGACCCAGTACTTC.

This clonotype appeared many times. The chain joins TRBV5-6 to TRBJ2-5; TRBD1 matches at 7 bases. Germline V gives CDR1 SGHDT, CDR2 YYEEEE. CDR3 length equals 14 residues. After removal of 4 bases from V and 2 bases from J, the junction contained 5 bases not matched to a gene. CDR3 in amino acids: CASSGLGQQETQYF. CDR3 DNA sequence: TGTGCCAGCAGCGGCCTGGGACAGCAAGAGACCCAGTACTTC.

With respect to this clonotype: A much larger clone differs by one base, so this may be a read error. This chain links TRBV10-3 with TRBJ1-1; no definite D call. The CDR3 extends over 12 amino acids. Trimming pared 4 bases from V and 1 base from J, leaving 4 bases between. Germline loops: CDR1 ENHRY, CDR2 SYGVKD. CDR3 sequence: CAISGWNTEAFF. The CDR3 coding sequence is TGTGCCATCAGTGGGTGGAACACTGAAGCTTTCTTT.

As concerns this clonotype: A much larger clone is a single base away; this may be a read error. The CDR3: CASNLEKGTSGRTGELFF. Written as DNA, the CDR3 is TGTGCCAGCAACTTAGAGAAGGGGACTAGCGGGAGGACCGGGGAGCTGTTTTTT. J is TRBJ2-2 and V is TRBV7-2; 15 bases are a match to TRBD2. The CDR3 totals 18 residues. Germline CDR1 is SGHTA and CDR2 is FQGNSA. Variable domain in full (rest from reference TRBV7-2 and TRBJ2-2): GAGVSQSPSNKVTEKGKDVELRCDPISGHTALYWYRQSLGQGLEFLIYFQGNSAPDKSGLPSDRFSAERTGGSVSTLTIQRTQQEDSAVYLCASNLEKGTSGRTGELFFGEGSRLTVL.

This clonotype has a count of ten or more. This chain links TRBV12-3 or TRBV12-4 with TRBJ1-5, with D unclear. With 5 bases removed from V and 10 bases from J, the gap between germline ends came to 9 bases. The CDR3 is made up of 11 amino acids. CDR3 sequence reads: CASSPPLPQHF. The CDR3 DNA reads TGTGCCAGCAGTCCCCCCCTACCCCAGCATTTT.

This clonotype was seen a few times. This rearrangement joins TRBV2 to TRBJ2-2; weak D call: TRBD2 (5 bases). Per germline, CDR1 SNHLY and CDR2 FYNNEI. V was pared by 2 bases and J by 0 bases, with 10 bases between. The CDR3 is made up of 16 amino acids. In DNA, the CDR3 is TGTGCCAGCAGTGAAAGAGGGAGCGCGAACACCGGGGAGCTGTTTTTT. Amino acid sequence: CASSERGSANTGELFF.

This clonotype has more than one count but fewer than ten. The CDR3 DNA reads TGCAGCGTCCCCCGTAGGGACAGTCCCCATGGCTACACCTTC. Residues: CSVPRRDSPHGYTF. The chain combines TRBV29-1 with TRBJ1-2; TRBD1 agrees at 7 bases. CDR1 and CDR2 from the germline V gene are SQVTM and ANQGSEA. The CDR3 sequence is 14 residues long. V dropped 6 bases and J dropped 6; count of bases not matched to a gene: 13.

The rearrangement joins TRBV27 to TRBJ2-7, with D unclear. The CDR3 covers 13 residues. Germline CDR1 and CDR2: MNHEY and SMNVEV (reference sequence). Between the trimmed V and J ends, which lost 6 bases and 7 bases, there was a span of 16 bases. The CDR3 bases are TGTGCCAGCAGCATCGGGCGTTACAATGAGCAGTACTTC. This sequence encodes CASSIGRYNEQYF.

A remark on this clonotype: The junction departs from germline at one end; a sequencing error may be responsible. The V gene is TRBV20-1, the J gene TRBJ2-7; 8 bases are a match to TRBD2. The CDR3 runs 14 residues. CDR1 and CDR2 (germline): DFQATT, SNEGSKA (reference sequence). The CDR3 nucleotides read TGCAGTGCGAGAGGCGGGAGGAGCTCCTACGAGCAGTACTTC. Amino acid sequence: CSARGGRSSYEQYF.

This clonotype was seen at least ten times. This chain joins TRBV5-1 and TRBJ2-6; 8 bases align to TRBD1. The CDR3 runs 16 residues. The V gene end was trimmed by 6 bases and the J gene end by 1 base; junction bases not matched to a gene: 6. In germline, CDR1 is SGHRS, CDR2 YFSETQ. The CDR3 spells CASNQGALSGANVLTF. For the CDR3, the DNA is TGCGCCAGCAACCAGGGGGCTTTGTCTGGGGCCAACGTCCTGACTTTC.

This clonotype showed up just a few times. J is TRBJ2-1 and V is TRBV3-1; no definite D call. The CDR3 runs 13 residues. Trimming pared 2 bases from V and 8 bases from J, leaving 10 bases between. Germline values: CDR1 LGHDT, CDR2 YNNKEL (reference sequence). DNA for the CDR3: TGTGCCAGCAGCCAAAGACTGGCACATGAGCAGTTCTTC. It specifies CASSQRLAHEQFF.